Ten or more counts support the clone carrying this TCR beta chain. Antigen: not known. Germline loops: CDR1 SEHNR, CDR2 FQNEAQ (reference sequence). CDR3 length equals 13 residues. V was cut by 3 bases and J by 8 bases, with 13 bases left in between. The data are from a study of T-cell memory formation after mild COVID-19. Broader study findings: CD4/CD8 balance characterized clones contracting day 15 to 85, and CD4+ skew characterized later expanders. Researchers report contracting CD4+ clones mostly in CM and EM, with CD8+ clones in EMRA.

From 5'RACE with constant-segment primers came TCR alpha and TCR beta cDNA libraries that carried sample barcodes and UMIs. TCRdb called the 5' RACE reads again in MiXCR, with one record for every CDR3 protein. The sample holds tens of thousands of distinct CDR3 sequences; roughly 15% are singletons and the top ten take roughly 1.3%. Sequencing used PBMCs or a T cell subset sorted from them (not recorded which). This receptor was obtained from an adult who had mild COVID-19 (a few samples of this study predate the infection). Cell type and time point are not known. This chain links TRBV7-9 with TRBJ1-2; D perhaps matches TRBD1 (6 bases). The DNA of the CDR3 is TGTGCCAGCAGCTTGTACAGGGCGGACGGCTACACCTTC. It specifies CASSLYRADGYTF.